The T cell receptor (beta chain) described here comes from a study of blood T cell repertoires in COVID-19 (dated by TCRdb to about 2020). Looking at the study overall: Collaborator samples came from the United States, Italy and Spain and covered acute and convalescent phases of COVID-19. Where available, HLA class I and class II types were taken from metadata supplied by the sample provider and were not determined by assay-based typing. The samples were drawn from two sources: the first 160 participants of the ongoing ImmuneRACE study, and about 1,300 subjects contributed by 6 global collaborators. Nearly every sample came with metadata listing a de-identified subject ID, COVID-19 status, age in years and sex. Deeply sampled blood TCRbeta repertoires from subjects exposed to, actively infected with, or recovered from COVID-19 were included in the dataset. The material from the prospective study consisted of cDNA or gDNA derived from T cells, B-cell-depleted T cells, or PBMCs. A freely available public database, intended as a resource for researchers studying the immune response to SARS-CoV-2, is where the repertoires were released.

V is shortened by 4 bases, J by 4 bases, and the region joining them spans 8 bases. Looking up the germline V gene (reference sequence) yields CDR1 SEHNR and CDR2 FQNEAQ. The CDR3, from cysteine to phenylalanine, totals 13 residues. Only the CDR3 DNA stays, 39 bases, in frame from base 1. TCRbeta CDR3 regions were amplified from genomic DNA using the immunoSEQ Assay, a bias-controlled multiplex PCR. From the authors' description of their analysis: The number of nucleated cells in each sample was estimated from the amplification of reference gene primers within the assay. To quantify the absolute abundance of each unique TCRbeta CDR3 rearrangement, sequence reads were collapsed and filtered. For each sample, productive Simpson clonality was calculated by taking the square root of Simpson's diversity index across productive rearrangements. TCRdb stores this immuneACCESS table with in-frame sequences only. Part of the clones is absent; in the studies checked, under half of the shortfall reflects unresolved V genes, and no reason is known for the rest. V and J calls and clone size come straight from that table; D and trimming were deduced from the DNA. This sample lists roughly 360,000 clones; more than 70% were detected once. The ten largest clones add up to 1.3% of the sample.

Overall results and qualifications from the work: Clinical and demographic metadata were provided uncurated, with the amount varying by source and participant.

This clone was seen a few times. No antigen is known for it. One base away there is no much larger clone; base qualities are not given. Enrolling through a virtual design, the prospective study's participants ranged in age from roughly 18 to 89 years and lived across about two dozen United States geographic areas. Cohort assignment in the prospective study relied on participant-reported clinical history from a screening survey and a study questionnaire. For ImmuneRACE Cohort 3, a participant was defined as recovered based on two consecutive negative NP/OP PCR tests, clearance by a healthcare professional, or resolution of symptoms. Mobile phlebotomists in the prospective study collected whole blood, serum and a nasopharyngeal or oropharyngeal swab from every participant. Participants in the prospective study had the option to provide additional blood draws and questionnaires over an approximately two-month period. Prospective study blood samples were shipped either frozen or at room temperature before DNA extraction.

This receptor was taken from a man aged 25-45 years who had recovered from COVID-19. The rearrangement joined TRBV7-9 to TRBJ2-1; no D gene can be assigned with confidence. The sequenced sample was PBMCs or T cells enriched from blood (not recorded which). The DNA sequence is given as TGTGCCAGCAGCTGGCGACAATACAATGAGCAGTTCTTC. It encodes CASSWRQYNEQFF.